Each of the 19 T cell receptor beta chains below was sequenced from the same sample in a study of cytomegalovirus exposure and HLA in healthy donors. Vbeta (60) and Jbeta (13) primers were used in the PCR. This table comes from immunoSEQ multiplex PCR, and its TCRdb copy is limited to in-frame clones, with some not included. The sample carries approximately 170,000 clones, approximately 79% recorded once. What was sequenced was PBMCs. Every receptor here comes from a male donor in good health and CMV-seronegative.

The V call is TRBV7-9, the J call TRBJ2-2, with 14 bases fitting TRBD2. V shed 5 bases and J 2 bases; nucleotides not matched to a gene: 7. Germline V CDR1 and CDR2: SEHNR, FQNEAQ (reference sequence). This CDR3 contains 18 residues. The CDR3 loop reads CASSRRTSGGPNTGELFF. In nucleotides, the CDR3 is TGTGCCAGCAGCAGAAGGACTAGCGGGGGGCCTAACACCGGGGAGCTGTTTTTT.

This clone was seen just once. The rearrangement links TRBV6-6 to TRBJ1-1, with a weak D call TRBD1 (5 bases). Trimming took 6 bases from V and 1 from J, leaving 12 bases between them. This CDR3 region has 14 residues. From germline, CDR1 is MNHNY and CDR2 SVGAGI (reference sequence). CDR3 residues: CASRKLGGNTEAFF. CDR3 nucleotides: TGTGCCAGCAGAAAACTGGGGGGGAACACTGAAGCTTTCTTT.

V and J are TRBV5-5 and TRBJ2-1; TRBD2 might be the D (5 bases). V was shortened by 2 bases and J by 0 bases, with 9 bases between the two germline ends. Germline CDR1 reads SGHKS; CDR2 reads YYEKEE (reference sequence). This CDR3 has 15 amino acids. This CDR3 is CASSFLAGSYNEQFF. In DNA, the CDR3 is TGTGCCAGCAGCTTCCTAGCTGGCTCCTACAATGAGCAGTTCTTC.

This chain uses TRBV19 with TRBJ1-6; TRBD1 agrees at 8 bases. Losses at the gene ends were 7 bases for V and 9 bases for J; bases not matched to a gene: 11. Germline V gene data show CDR1 as LNHDA and CDR2 as SQIVND (reference sequence). The CDR3 has 15 amino acids. The CDR3 DNA sequence: TGTGCCAGTACCTTTACTGACAGGGGTGGTTCACCCCTCCACTTT. This sequence encodes CASTFTDRGGSPLHF.

The genes are TRBV6-1 and TRBJ2-7; possibly TRBD2 for D (6 bases). The germline gives CDR1 MNHNS, CDR2 SASEGT. Trimming cost V 4 bases and J 1 base, with 14 bases left between them. The CDR3 covers 15 residues. CDR3 DNA sequence: TGTGCCAGCAGTGGGCGGGGAAGTGGGTCCTACGAGCAGTACTTC. Encoded protein: CASSGRGSGSYEQYF.

The J gene is TRBJ1-1, the V gene TRBV25-1, with a weak D call TRBD1 (6 bases). Germline V gene sequence: CDR1 MGHDK, CDR2 SYGVNS. The CDR3 spans 15 residues. V shed 3 bases and J shed 3 bases, with 14 bases lying between them. DNA for the CDR3: TGTGCCAGCAGTGATCCGGGGGCGGGGGACACTGAAGCTTTCTTT. This gives the protein CASSDPGAGDTEAFF.

The J gene is TRBJ2-5, the V gene TRBV9, with 7 bases that match TRBD1. The CDR3 length is 16 residues. With 0 bases clipped from V and 5 bases from J, the junction kept 10 bases outside the gene matches. Germline V gives CDR1 SGDLS, CDR2 YYNGEE. CDR3 DNA: TGTGCCAGCAGCGTAGGCAGGGGGTCTTTGGGGGAGACCCAGTACTTC. Protein: CASSVGRGSLGETQYF.

The rearrangement joins TRBV5-1 to TRBJ2-7; TRBD2 agrees at 12 bases. The germline V gene encodes CDR1 SGHRS and CDR2 YFSETQ. This CDR3 contains 14 residues. J lost 12 bases, V lost 4 bases, and 11 bases had no gene match. The CDR3 DNA is TGCGCCAGCAGCGCCTCACTAGCGGGGGGCCGAGTGTACTTC. Translation: CASSASLAGGRVYF.

The V call is TRBV6-6, the J call TRBJ1-1; D remains unclear. Trimming stripped 7 bases from V and 0 bases from J, with 15 bases between. The V gene's germline CDR1 is MNHNY and CDR2 SVGAGI (reference sequence). CDR3 length: 15 residues. Here the CDR3 reads CASNPGTELNTEAFF. CDR3 nucleotide sequence: TGTGCCAGCAATCCTGGAACAGAACTGAACACTGAAGCTTTCTTT.

The CDR3 here is CASFAFGGPNQPQHF. CDR3 bases: TGTGCCAGCTTTGCTTTCGGAGGCCCTAATCAGCCCCAGCATTTT. The rearrangement links TRBV5-8 to TRBJ1-5; D unresolved. Trimming cost V 7 bases and J 4 bases, with 18 bases left between them. The CDR3 sequence is 15 residues long. Germline V CDR1 and CDR2: SGHTS, YDEGEE.

This clone was picked up a small number of times. An end of the junction does not agree with germline; a read error may underlie this. The chain has TRBV7-9 and TRBJ1-2; D ambiguous. This CDR3 has 11 residues. Germline V CDR1 and CDR2: SEHNR, FQNEAQ (reference sequence). Here the CDR3 reads CFSGSNYGYTF. CDR3 sequence (DNA): TGCTTTTCGGGGTCTAACTATGGCTACACCTTC.

This clone was picked up a small number of times. A junction boundary mismatches the germline segment, possibly from a read error. The chain carries TRBV7-9 and TRBJ2-2, with 8 nucleotides matching TRBD2. The CDR3 loop spans 15 amino acids. Germline V gene lookup returns CDR1 SEHNR and CDR2 FQNEAQ (reference sequence). CDR3 nucleotide sequence: TGTTCCAGCAGCTTAACTAGCGGGAACACCGGGGAGCTGTTTTTT. It is translated as CSSSLTSGNTGELFF.

This chain links TRBV6-1 with TRBJ2-1, with 7 bases identical to TRBD1. V shed 6 bases and J 6 bases; nucleotides not matched to a gene: 8. The CDR3 covers 14 residues. CDR1 and CDR2 from the germline V gene are MNHNS and SASEGT. The CDR3 sequence: CASRRRQGGNEQFF. The CDR3 nucleotides read TGTGCCAGCAGACGTCGACAGGGTGGCAATGAGCAGTTCTTC.

CDR3 in DNA: TGTGCCAGCAGCGGCCGGGTCCATAGTAGAATGAACACTGAAGCTTTCTTT. Translated, it gives CASSGRVHSRMNTEAFF. The chain joins TRBV11-2 to TRBJ1-1; D is undetermined. The length of the CDR3 is 17 residues. From germline, CDR1 is SGHAT and CDR2 FQNNGV. The V gene lost 5 bases and the J gene lost 0 bases, with 19 bases spanning the gap.

This clone is a singleton in its sample. The chain employs TRBV27 and TRBJ1-5, with D possibly TRBD1 on 5 matching bases. V was pared by 5 bases and J by 3 bases, with 14 bases between. CDR3 length: 15 amino acids. In germline, CDR1 is MNHEY, CDR2 SMNVEV (reference sequence). The CDR3 reads CASSGGGVDNQPQHF. The CDR3 DNA reads as TGTGCCAGCAGTGGCGGAGGGGTTGACAATCAGCCCCAGCATTTT.

V usage is TRBV6-5 and J usage is TRBJ1-6; D possibly corresponds to TRBD1 (6 bases). Germline V CDR1 and CDR2: MNHEY, SVGAGI. The CDR3 has 15 residues. V was cut by 2 bases and J by 5 bases, with 10 bases left in between. The CDR3 sequence: CASSYDRPHNSPLHF. The CDR3 bases are TGTGCCAGCAGTTACGACAGGCCTCATAATTCACCCCTCCACTTT.

V is TRBV5-1 and J is TRBJ2-7; D remains ambiguous. Germline V CDR1 and CDR2: SGHRS, YFSETQ. This CDR3 spans 12 amino acids. V lost 4 bases and J 0 bases, leaving 5 bases between the germline ends. The CDR3 DNA is TGCGCCAGCAGCGAGCTCTCCTACGAGCAGTACTTC. Translating gives CASSELSYEQYF.

This chain uses TRBV18 with TRBJ2-1; 9 bases line up with TRBD2. The CDR3 has 19 residues. The germline V gene encodes CDR1 KGHSH and CDR2 LQKENI. The J segment lost 8 bases and the V segment lost 6 bases, leaving 23 bases of the junction unmatched. CDR3 amino acids: CASSPNHRLAGKFGHEQFF. For the CDR3, the DNA is TGTGCCAGCTCGCCTAACCATAGGCTAGCGGGGAAATTTGGCCATGAGCAGTTCTTC.

V gene TRBV7-2 combines with J gene TRBJ1-4; perhaps TRBD1 as D (6 bases). The CDR3 has 16 residues. V lost 4 bases to trimming and J lost 4 bases, with 16 bases between them. Germline lookup yields CDR1 SGHTA and CDR2 FQGNSA. The DNA of the CDR3 is TGTGCCAGCAGCTCCCGGGCCGGGGGGCGTAATGAAAAACTGTTTTTT. It yields the protein CASSSRAGGRNEKLFF.